This T cell receptor (beta chain) was captured in a study of T cell responses to AZD1222 COVID-19 vaccine. On the study more broadly: Second-dose groups at about 4 or about 12 weeks were pooled.

Study-wide findings and caveats: White British people made up most donors, females outnumbered males, and clonal diversity was possibly underestimated. Reports indicate that nearly half of spike-specific TCRs are directed at unmutated variant regions.

Assay used: immunoSEQ multiplex PCR; TCRdb lists only in-frame clones, some missing. The table has some 54,000 clones, roughly 85% seen once; the top ten hold about 3.9%. In the case of this clone: Its target is unknown.

V lost 10 bases, J lost 0 bases, and 11 bases stayed unmatched. The CDR3 is made up of 16 amino acids. The V gene's germline CDR1 is ENHRY and CDR2 SYGVKD. Specimen: peripheral blood, collected on day 0 of AZD1222 vaccination. The receptor comes from an adult in good health. The chain couples TRBV10-3 to TRBJ2-7; 11 bases map to TRBD2. The CDR3 protein is CATGTSGTRPSYEQYF. CDR3 nucleotide sequence: TGTGCCACCGGGACTAGCGGAACGAGACCCTCCTACGAGCAGTACTTC.